Shown below are 26 T cell receptor beta chains from a single sample sequenced in a study of human T cells and chemical hapten exposure. MiXCR, applied by TCRdb to the RACE reads, yields one record per CDR3 protein. The sample has roughly 100,000 distinct CDR3 sequences; less than 15% are singletons. As for time point: pre-sensitization, week 0. Noted treatment: therapeutic diphenylcyclopropenone sensitization with weekly scalp DPC. The specimen comprised whole blood, sampled in connection with sensitization to the hapten diphenylcyclopropenone (DPC). Receptors were obtained from a woman in her fifties or sixties with alopecia areata. Some clones in this sample may be carry-over from other donors' samples.

There are many counts of this clonotype. V usage is TRBV20-1 and J usage is TRBJ2-7; 7 bases line up with TRBD1. The CDR3 extends over 13 amino acids. Germline CDR1 is DFQATT and CDR2 is SNEGSKA (reference sequence). With 4 bases clipped from V and 0 bases from J, the junction kept 3 bases outside the gene matches. CDR3 sequence reads: CSATGTDSYEQYF. The CDR3, as DNA: TGCAGTGCTACCGGGACAGACTCCTACGAGCAGTACTTC.

This clonotype was seen a handful of times. The rearrangement links TRBV10-2 to TRBJ2-7, with 7 nucleotides matching TRBD1. The CDR3 totals 15 residues. CDR1 and CDR2 (germline): WSHSY, SAAADI. V trimming: 2 bases; J trimming: 3 bases; junction bases outside the gene matches: 7. The CDR3 reads CASSEPRQGVYEQYF. The CDR3 DNA reads as TGCGCCAGCAGTGAGCCCAGACAGGGTGTCTACGAGCAGTACTTC.

This sequence joins TRBV5-1 and TRBJ2-1, with D possibly TRBD1 on 6 matching bases. Germline V gene data show CDR1 as SGHRS and CDR2 as YFSETQ. V was shortened by 6 bases and J by 9 bases, with 16 bases between the two germline ends. The CDR3 consists of 13 residues. CDR3 region: CASNPSEGVEQFF. The CDR3 nucleotides read TGCGCCAGCAACCCGTCCGAGGGGGTTGAGCAGTTCTTC. The full variable domain, with the rest looked up from reference TRBV5-1 and TRBJ2-1, is KAGVTQTPRYLIKTRGQQVTLSCSPISGHRSVSWYQQTPGQGLQFLFEYFSETQRNKGNFPGRFSGRQFSNSRSEMNVSTLELGDSALYLCASNPSEGVEQFFGPGTRLTVL.

This clonotype was observed a handful of times. This chain connects TRBV27 to TRBJ2-7; 7 positions agree with TRBD2. The V and J ends lost 7 bases and 4 bases, in that order; junction bases with no gene match: 10. The CDR3 sequence is 14 residues long. The V gene's germline CDR1 is MNHEY and CDR2 SMNVEV (reference sequence). CDR3 DNA sequence: TGTGCCAGCACCTCCTGGGACGGGAGGTACGAGCAGTACTTC. Residues: CASTSWDGRYEQYF.

The chain has TRBV20-1 and TRBJ2-1; 11 bases align to TRBD2. Per the germline V gene, CDR1 is DFQATT and CDR2 is SNEGSKA (reference sequence). V gave up 6 bases and J gave up 5 bases; unmatched junction bases: 12. The CDR3 runs to 16 residues. The CDR3 sequence is CSATLAGGNLNNEQFF. DNA of the CDR3: TGCAGTGCAACCCTAGCGGGAGGCAATTTAAACAATGAGCAGTTCTTC.

Only a few counts were recorded for this clonotype. This chain links TRBV7-6 with TRBJ2-5; D is unresolved. Germline CDR1 SGHVS, CDR2 FNYEAQ. V was shortened by 10 bases and J by 0 bases, with 0 bases between the two germline ends. CDR3 length: 9 amino acids. CDR3 loop: CANQETQYF. CDR3 bases: TGTGCCAACCAAGAGACCCAGTACTTC.

This clonotype was observed many times. The V gene is TRBV20-1, the J gene TRBJ1-6; D remains unclear. V lost 6 bases to trimming and J lost 2 bases, with 14 bases between them. Germline CDR1 and CDR2: DFQATT and SNEGSKA (reference sequence). The CDR3 runs 15 residues. CDR3: CSARTGGPYNSPLHF. CDR3 nucleotide sequence: TGCAGTGCCAGGACTGGAGGTCCCTATAATTCACCCCTCCACTTT.

The genes are TRBV11-2 and TRBJ2-6; D unresolved. Germline V CDR1 and CDR2: SGHAT, FQNNGV. Trimming shortened V by 5 bases and J by 6 bases, and 14 bases separated the two germline ends. This CDR3 has 15 residues. The CDR3 region is CASSPHKPEANVLTF. In DNA, the CDR3 is TGTGCCAGCAGCCCCCACAAGCCTGAGGCCAACGTCCTGACTTTC.

This clonotype was seen a handful of times. The chain employs TRBV12-3 or TRBV12-4 and TRBJ1-5; 7 nucleotides align to TRBD1. CDR3 length: 16 residues. The J segment lost 7 bases and the V segment lost 7 bases, leaving 16 bases of the junction unmatched. The CDR3 sequence is CASMGGITGVVQPQHF. DNA for the CDR3: TGTGCCAGCATGGGGGGGATCACAGGGGTGGTACAGCCCCAGCATTTT.

A few counts support this clonotype. The chain joins TRBV28 to TRBJ2-5; tentative D call: TRBD1 (6 bases). The CDR3 extends over 12 amino acids. The V end was cut by 8 bases, the J end by 5 bases, with 12 bases between. Looked up from germline, CDR1 is MDHEN and CDR2 is SYDVKM. The CDR3 DNA reads TGTGCCAGCGAAGGGGGTAGGGAGACCCAGTACTTC. It specifies CASEGGRETQYF.

This clonotype was recorded at least ten times. An end of the junction differs from the germline gene, which may be a read error. V is TRBV6-6 and J is TRBJ1-6; TRBD1 aligns across 7 bases. The CDR3 has 12 residues. CDR1 is MNHNY, CDR2 SVGAGI, per germline (reference sequence). The CDR3 spells CASSSGGGRGYF. The CDR3 DNA is TGTGCCAGCAGTTCCGGAGGGGGCAGGGGGTACTTT.

The V and J genes are TRBV28 and TRBJ2-7; 7 nucleotides line up with TRBD1. Losses at the gene ends were 5 bases for V and 2 bases for J; bases not matched to a gene: 9. The CDR3 runs to 15 residues. Germline V gives CDR1 MDHEN, CDR2 SYDVKM. The DNA of the CDR3 is TGTGCCAGCAGTCAACCCGGGACAGCCACCTACGAGCAGTACTTC. It encodes CASSQPGTATYEQYF.

The V gene is TRBV14, the J gene TRBJ2-5; TRBD1 matches 10 bases. CDR1 SGHDN and CDR2 FVKESK come from the germline V gene. V was pared by 5 bases and J by 4 bases, with 7 bases of the junction left unmatched. This CDR3 has 15 residues. The DNA for the CDR3 is TGTGCCAGCAGCTCCCTTGGACAGGGGGGAGAGACCCAGTACTTC. This encodes CASSSLGQGGETQYF.

The sample holds a few counts of this clonotype. The V call is TRBV18, the J call TRBJ1-1; D gene uncertain. The CDR3 extends over 13 amino acids. The germline V gene encodes CDR1 KGHSH and CDR2 LQKENI. Trimming took 8 bases from V and 1 from J, leaving 11 bases between them. CDR3 in amino acids: CASPSPQNTEAFF. The CDR3 DNA follows: TGTGCCAGCCCCTCGCCTCAGAACACTGAAGCTTTCTTT. Combining the CDR3 with reference TRBV18 and TRBJ1-1 gives the whole variable domain NAGVMQNPRHLVRRRGQEARLRCSPMKGHSHVYWYRQLPEEGLKFMVYLQKENIIDESGMPKERFSAEFPKEGPSILRIQQVVRGDSAAYFCASPSPQNTEAFFGQGTRLTVV.

This clonotype showed up just a few times. The J gene is TRBJ1-2, the V gene TRBV28; possibly TRBD1 for D (5 bases). Trimming removed 3 bases from V and 2 bases from J, with 13 bases in between. Germline CDR1 MDHEN, CDR2 SYDVKM. This CDR3 spans 15 amino acids. The CDR3, as DNA: TGTGCCAGCAGTTTCCCACGACAGAGGAACTATGGCTACACCTTC. Protein product: CASSFPRQRNYGYTF.

The chain has TRBV28 and TRBJ2-7, with D maybe TRBD1 (6 bases). Germline assignment: CDR1 MDHEN and CDR2 SYDVKM. This CDR3 has 17 residues. Between the trimmed V and J ends, which lost 6 bases and 0 bases, there was a span of 21 bases. Here the CDR3 reads CASSSWDTGTSSYEQYF. Written as DNA, the CDR3 is TGTGCCAGCAGCTCATGGGATACAGGGACGAGCTCCTACGAGCAGTACTTC.

This clonotype appeared many times. The chain combines TRBV4-2 with TRBJ1-1; TRBD1 agrees at 8 bases. V dropped 0 bases and J dropped 0; count of bases not matched to a gene: 9. This CDR3 spans 18 amino acids. The germline V gene encodes CDR1 LGHNA and CDR2 YNFKEQ. The CDR3 sequence is CASSQDRGQGLLNTEAFF. Here the CDR3 DNA reads TGTGCCAGCAGCCAAGATCGTGGACAGGGCCTCCTGAACACTGAAGCTTTCTTT.

Of note for this clonotype: At one boundary the junction diverges from the germline segment, which might be a read error. The chain uses TRBV3-1 and TRBJ1-1, with 9 bases that match TRBD1. This CDR3 spans 14 amino acids. CDR1 is LGHDT, CDR2 YNNKEL, per germline (reference sequence). The CDR3 is CANSFRDRASGAFF. The CDR3 bases are TGTGCCAACAGCTTCCGGGACAGGGCCAGTGGAGCTTTCTTT.

This clonotype has only a few counts. The genes are TRBV6-1 and TRBJ1-4, with D possibly matching TRBD1 (6 bases). The ends were cut back, 2 bases at V and 8 bases at J, with 15 bases in the middle. This CDR3 region has 15 residues. Germline V CDR1 and CDR2: MNHNS, SASEGT. CDR3 loop: CASSERSGHREKLFF. CDR3 DNA sequence: TGTGCCAGCAGTGAAAGGTCGGGACACAGAGAAAAACTGTTTTTT.

The chain uses TRBV7-2 and TRBJ2-2; TRBD2 aligns across 9 bases. The trim removed 5 bases at V and 6 bases at J, leaving 10 bases unmatched. Germline lookup yields CDR1 SGHTA and CDR2 FQGNSA. The length of the CDR3 is 16 residues. The CDR3 here is CASSPGGTSIPGELFF. The CDR3 DNA reads TGTGCCAGCAGCCCCGGGGGGACTAGCATTCCCGGGGAGCTGTTTTTT.

This clonotype was observed a few times. The genes are TRBV12-3 or TRBV12-4 and TRBJ2-1, with D tentatively TRBD1 or TRBD2 (5 bases each). CDR3 size: 16 residues. V was clipped by 5 bases and J by 0 bases, with 14 bases between them. CDR3 sequence reads: CASSDPGQSSYNEQFF. CDR3 coding DNA: TGTGCCAGCAGTGACCCGGGGCAGAGCTCCTACAATGAGCAGTTCTTC.

The chain couples TRBV5-4 to TRBJ2-6; D is perhaps TRBD1 (6 bases). The V gene lost 1 base and the J gene lost 0 bases, with 8 bases spanning the gap. The germline V gene encodes CDR1 SGHNT and CDR2 YYREEE (reference sequence). The CDR3 is made up of 16 amino acids. The CDR3 DNA reads as TGTGCCAGCAGCTTGTACAGGGACTCTGGGGCCAACGTCCTGACTTTC. It specifies CASSLYRDSGANVLTF. The variable domain in full, with the rest retrieved from reference TRBV5-4 and TRBJ2-6, is ETGVTQSPTHLIKTRGQQVTLRCSSQSGHNTVSWYQQALGQGPQFIFQYYREEENGRGNFPPRFSGLQFPNYSSELNVNALELDDSALYLCASSLYRDSGANVLTFGAGSRLTVL.

Worth noting for this clonotype: A single base separates this from a much larger clone, so it may be a read error. The V gene is TRBV7-6, the J gene TRBJ2-2; D call uncertain. The length of the CDR3 is 11 residues. Per the germline V gene, CDR1 is SGHVS and CDR2 is FNYEAQ. CDR3 nucleotide sequence: TGTCCCAGCAGCTTAGCCGGGGAGCTGTTTTTT. Translation: CPSSLAGELFF.

In its sample, this clonotype was seen a few times. The chain joins TRBV28 to TRBJ1-2; D unresolved. Germline CDR1 MDHEN, CDR2 SYDVKM. There are 14 residues in the CDR3. Trimming stripped 5 bases from V and 8 bases from J, with 18 bases between. The CDR3 bases are TGTGCCAGCAGTCCCCCTCCCCCCCTCCGGGGCTACACCTTC. Its translation: CASSPPPPLRGYTF.

The V gene is TRBV5-1, the J gene TRBJ2-2; the D gene is possibly TRBD1 (5 bases). This CDR3 contains 17 residues. Germline loops: CDR1 SGHRS, CDR2 YFSETQ. Trimming took 3 bases from V and 1 from J, leaving 16 bases between them. The CDR3 sequence: CASSSRQQNLNTGELFF. In DNA form, the CDR3 reads TGCGCCAGCAGCTCGCGACAGCAAAATCTGAACACCGGGGAGCTGTTTTTT.

The chain has TRBV29-1 and TRBJ2-3; D gene uncertain. The CDR3 extends over 11 amino acids. Germline lookup yields CDR1 SQVTM and CDR2 ANQGSEA. Between the trimmed V and J ends, which lost 3 bases and 7 bases, there was a span of 8 bases. The CDR3 nucleotides are TGCAGCGTTGATGCCTTAAATACGCAGTATTTT. Translating it yields CSVDALNTQYF.